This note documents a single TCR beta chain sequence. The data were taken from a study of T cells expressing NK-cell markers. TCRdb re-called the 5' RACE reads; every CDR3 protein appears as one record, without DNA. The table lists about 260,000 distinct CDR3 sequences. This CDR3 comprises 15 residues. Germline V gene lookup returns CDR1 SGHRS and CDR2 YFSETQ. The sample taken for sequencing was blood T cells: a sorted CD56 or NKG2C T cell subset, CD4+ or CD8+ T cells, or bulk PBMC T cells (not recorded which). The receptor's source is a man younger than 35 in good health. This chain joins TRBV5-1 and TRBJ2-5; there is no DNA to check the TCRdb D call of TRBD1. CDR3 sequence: CASSRPGQQQETQYF.